Each of the 25 T cell receptor beta chains below was sequenced from the same sample in a study of CD8 T cells in ankylosing spondylitis. Study-level points and caveats: Ankylosing spondylitis blood appeared to carry a characteristic TCR beta motif of 7 or 8 highly homologous variants.

Their specific antigens are unknown. TCRdb redid the calling of the 5' RACE reads with MiXCR, one entry per CDR3 protein. The sample contains roughly 700,000 distinct CDR3 sequences, around a fifth of which appear only once. Material: blood, either unsorted or a sorted T cell fraction (not recorded which). These receptors originate from a male donor with ankylosing spondylitis.

This clonotype was seen ten or more times. The chain recombines TRBV7-3 with TRBJ2-3, with 9 bases matching TRBD2. V trimming: 5 bases; J trimming: 5 bases; junction bases outside the gene matches: 8. Germline lookup yields CDR1 SGHTA and CDR2 FQGTGA. This CDR3 has 15 amino acids. CDR3: CASSSSGRLEDTQYF. For the CDR3, the DNA is TGTGCCAGCAGCAGTAGCGGGAGATTGGAAGATACGCAGTATTTT.

The sample holds a few counts of this clonotype. The chain couples TRBV29-1 to TRBJ2-7, with no clear D. The CDR3 is 12 amino acids. Trimming pared 4 bases from V and 5 bases from J, leaving 12 bases between. The V gene's germline CDR1 is SQVTM and CDR2 ANQGSEA. This CDR3 reads CSVARSGHEQYF. The CDR3 DNA reads TGCAGCGTTGCTCGGTCAGGTCACGAGCAGTACTTC.

In its sample, this clonotype was seen a few times. The rearrangement uses TRBV24-1 and TRBJ1-5, with unresolved D. This CDR3 region has 13 residues. The V and J ends lost 1 base and 11 bases respectively, with 11 bases between them. CDR1 is KGHDR, CDR2 SFDVKD, per germline. CDR3 nucleotides: TGTGCCACCAGTGATTTCAGCACCGGAGCCCAGCATTTT. It is translated as CATSDFSTGAQHF.

This clonotype has ten or more counts. This chain joins TRBV20-1 and TRBJ2-3, with 8 positions matching TRBD2. Germline V lookup: CDR1 DFQATT, CDR2 SNEGSKA (reference sequence). Trimming cost V 3 bases and J 0 bases; bases outside gene matches: 5. The CDR3 is 15 amino acids. The CDR3 DNA reads as TGCAGTGCTAGTATTGCGGGGGGCAGCACAGATACGCAGTATTTT. Translating it yields CSASIAGGSTDTQYF.

This clonotype was seen more than once but under ten times. The chain carries TRBV7-8 and TRBJ1-2, with D unclear. Looked up from germline, CDR1 is SGHVS and CDR2 is FQNEAQ. Trimming removed 1 base from V and 3 bases from J, with 9 bases in between. The CDR3 contains 14 residues. The CDR3 DNA reads TGTGCCAGCAGCTTAGAGGTCGGCGACTATGGCTACACCTTC. It yields the protein CASSLEVGDYGYTF.

This clonotype was picked up a small number of times. V gene TRBV30 combines with J gene TRBJ2-1; TRBD2 aligns across 7 bases. CDR1 is GTSNPN and CDR2 is SVGIG in the germline V gene (reference sequence). The CDR3 length is 14 residues. The V and J ends lost 0 bases and 8 bases, in that order; junction bases with no gene match: 7. CDR3 loop: CAWSVLSGRHEQFF. As DNA, the CDR3 is TGTGCCTGGAGTGTACTTTCCGGGAGGCATGAGCAGTTCTTC.

This chain uses TRBV7-2 with TRBJ1-6; perhaps TRBD1 as D (5 bases). The CDR3 contains 14 residues. Germline V gives CDR1 SGHTA, CDR2 FQGNSA. Between the trimmed V and J ends, which lost 4 bases and 11 bases, there was a span of 15 bases. The CDR3 region is CASSSAGGEPPLHF. CDR3 coding DNA: TGTGCCAGCAGCTCCGCCGGGGGGGAACCACCCCTCCACTTT.

This clonotype turned up a few times. Here the CDR3 reads CASSQDYSAATNTGELFF. For the CDR3, the DNA is TGTGCCAGCAGCCAAGATTATTCAGCGGCAACGAACACCGGGGAGCTGTTTTTT. The chain is built from TRBV3-1 and TRBJ2-2; maybe TRBD2 (5 bases). Germline V gene sequence: CDR1 LGHDT, CDR2 YNNKEL (reference sequence). V was shortened by 0 bases and J by 0 bases, with 14 bases between the two germline ends. There are 18 residues in the CDR3.

This clonotype has more than one count but fewer than ten. This chain connects TRBV28 to TRBJ1-1; D uncertain. The V gene lost 4 bases and the J gene lost 2 bases, with 17 bases spanning the gap. The CDR3 loop spans 16 amino acids. CDR1 and CDR2 (germline): MDHEN, SYDVKM. CDR3 amino acids: CASSSPVTAVNTEAFF. The CDR3 DNA sequence: TGTGCCAGCAGTTCCCCGGTTACGGCCGTTAACACTGAAGCTTTCTTT.

This clonotype was detected a few times. The J gene is TRBJ2-4, the V gene TRBV21-1; the table's D call TRBD2 went unverified against the DNA. TRBV21-1 is described as a pseudogene. CDR3 size: 13 residues. CDR3 sequence reads: CASSKGWENIQYF. CDR3 bases: TGTGCCAGCAGCAAAGGGTGGGAGAACATTCAGTACTTC.

In its sample, this clonotype was seen many times. A junction end diverges from the germline sequence, so it may reflect a read error. CDR3 amino acids: CASSSGTGTDTQYF. CDR3 nucleotides: TGCGCCAGCAGCTCCGGGACAGGGACAGATACGCAGTATTTT. The chain couples TRBV12-3 or TRBV12-4 to TRBJ2-3, with TRBD1 identical over 9 bases. The CDR3 consists of 14 residues.

This chain joins TRBV12-3 or TRBV12-4 and TRBJ1-5; 7 nucleotides match TRBD1. The CDR3 consists of 15 residues. The trim removed 4 bases at V and 5 bases at J, leaving 8 bases unmatched. The CDR3, as DNA: TGTGCCAGCAGTTCAAGCGGGACAGCCCATCAGCCCCAGCATTTT. It is translated as CASSSSGTAHQPQHF.

The chain is built from TRBV12-3 or TRBV12-4 and TRBJ2-1; a weak D match, TRBD2 (6 bases). V was shortened by 7 bases and J by 6 bases, with 19 bases between the two germline ends. The CDR3 is 15 amino acids. CDR3 protein: CASIGEVSVPNEQFF. CDR3 in DNA: TGTGCCAGCATCGGGGAGGTTAGCGTTCCCAATGAGCAGTTCTTC.

A few counts support this clonotype. J is TRBJ1-1 and V is TRBV7-9, with D possibly being TRBD1 (5 bases). Germline lookup yields CDR1 SEHNR and CDR2 FQNEAQ (reference sequence). V dropped 3 bases and J dropped 14 bases, with 22 bases sitting between them. CDR3 length: 14 residues. The CDR3, as DNA: TGTGCCAGCAGCTTGGGCCCGGGACGAGGACATGCCTTCTTT. Amino acids: CASSLGPGRGHAFF.

The J gene is TRBJ2-2, the V gene TRBV6-2 or TRBV6-3; 8 bases are shared with TRBD2. CDR1 and CDR2 (germline): MNHEY, SVGEGT. The CDR3 has 18 amino acids. V was pared by 0 bases and J by 1 base, with 7 bases of the junction left unmatched. CDR3 DNA: TGTGCCAGCAGTTACTCGACGAATCTAGCGGGGAACACCGGGGAGCTGTTTTTT. This codes for CASSYSTNLAGNTGELFF.

The sample holds a few counts of this clonotype. This sequence joins TRBV20-1 and TRBJ2-2; no firm D call. CDR3 size: 15 residues. Trimming pared 3 bases from V and 4 bases from J, leaving 15 bases between. Per germline, CDR1 DFQATT and CDR2 SNEGSKA (reference sequence). This CDR3 is CSARRYPQTTGELFF. DNA for the CDR3: TGCAGTGCTAGGCGGTACCCCCAGACCACCGGGGAGCTGTTTTTT.

The chain carries TRBV9 and TRBJ2-4; 10 bases match TRBD1. The germline V gene encodes CDR1 SGDLS and CDR2 YYNGEE. The CDR3 is 15 residues long. Trimming at V came to 4 bases and at J to 4 bases, leaving 5 bases not matched to a gene. In DNA, the CDR3 is TGTGCCAGCAGCCCCCAGGGACAGGGGAAAAACATTCAGTACTTC. Its translation: CASSPQGQGKNIQYF.

Here the CDR3 reads CSVEDPDSEHAEAFF. The CDR3 DNA is TGCAGCGTTGAAGATCCCGATAGTGAACACGCTGAAGCTTTCTTT. The chain couples TRBV29-1 to TRBJ1-1; no firm D call. The germline V gene encodes CDR1 SQVTM and CDR2 ANQGSEA. This CDR3 has 15 residues. V was cut by 0 bases and J by 6 bases, with 17 bases left in between.

The genes are TRBV20-1 and TRBJ2-7; 12 nucleotides match TRBD2. J gave up 5 bases and V 5 bases, and 7 bases lay outside the gene matches. CDR1 and CDR2 from the germline V gene are DFQATT and SNEGSKA (reference sequence). The CDR3 is 14 residues long. The CDR3 region has the DNA TGCAGTGCTCTTCCTAGCGGGAGGGCCCACGAGCAGTACTTC. Encoded protein: CSALPSGRAHEQYF.

This clonotype came up many times. This CDR3 is CASSLGQFYEQYF. The CDR3 nucleotides are TGTGCCAGCAGCCTCGGACAGTTCTACGAGCAGTACTTC. This chain uses TRBV2 with TRBJ2-7, with TRBD1 as a possible D gene (6 bases). CDR1 SNHLY and CDR2 FYNNEI come from the germline V gene. V lost 6 bases, J lost 3 bases, and 12 bases lay in between. The CDR3 sequence is 13 residues long.

The gene calls are TRBV29-1 and TRBJ2-3; no firm D call. Trimming cost V 4 bases and J 2 bases, with 10 bases left between them. There are 13 residues in the CDR3. CDR1 and CDR2 (germline): SQVTM, ANQGSEA. CDR3 nucleotides: TGCAGCGTTGGAGGCGAAAACACAGATACGCAGTATTTT. It codes for CSVGGENTDTQYF.

This chain uses TRBV3-1 with TRBJ2-5; possible D gene TRBD2, 6 bases. This CDR3 spans 16 amino acids. Germline V CDR1 and CDR2: LGHDT, YNNKEL (reference sequence). The V end was cut by 2 bases, the J end by 5 bases, with 18 bases between. CDR3 protein: CASSQSQGTGGETQYF. CDR3 DNA sequence: TGTGCCAGCAGCCAATCCCAGGGTACTGGGGGGGAGACCCAGTACTTC.

The chain couples TRBV9 to TRBJ1-4; TRBD1 aligns across 9 bases. There are 16 residues in the CDR3. V lost 3 bases to trimming and J lost 1 base; unmatched junction nucleotides: 4. CDR1 is SGDLS, CDR2 YYNGEE, per germline. The CDR3 is CASSDGTGRTNEKLFF. The DNA for the CDR3 is TGTGCCAGCAGCGACGGGACAGGGAGAACTAATGAAAAACTGTTTTTT.

This clonotype was counted once. V gene TRBV30 combines with J gene TRBJ2-7; D is uncertain. The V gene lost 5 bases and the J gene lost 4 bases, with 3 bases spanning the gap. In germline, CDR1 is GTSNPN, CDR2 SVGIG (reference sequence). The CDR3 sequence is 9 residues long. CDR3 protein: CAWHYEQYF. The DNA for the CDR3 is TGTGCCTGGCATTACGAGCAGTACTTC.

There are many counts of this clonotype. The gene calls are TRBV5-6 and TRBJ2-3, with D perhaps TRBD2 (5 bases). V shed 1 base and J shed 4 bases, with 16 bases lying between them. The germline V gene has CDR1 SGHDT and CDR2 YYEEEE. This CDR3 is 16 amino acids long. CDR3 loop: CASSLSRRSGADTQYF. The CDR3 nucleotides are TGTGCCAGCAGCTTGTCTAGGCGGAGCGGAGCAGATACGCAGTATTTT.